This is a list of T cell receptor beta chains from one sample in a study of beta chain features in type 1 diabetes. The table came from immunoSEQ multiplex PCR; TCRdb's copy has only in-frame clones and leaves some out. The sample has fewer than 900,000 clones, roughly a sixth seen once; the top ten hold 0.023%. Material: naive CD4+ T cells from blood. Source of these receptors: a woman younger than 35 in good health. Both conserved end residues are part of each CDR3. Fields, in order: D gene, clone size, V gene, J gene, CDR3 DNA, CDR3 protein. The D gene is left open where the match is weak. The size field is filled for only some rows; it gives once, few, many or a size class.

>TRBD1|few|TRBV7-2|TRBJ2-7
TGTGCCAGCAGCTTAGCGGGGACAGGGGTGGACTACGAGCAGTACTTC
CASSLAGTGVDYEQYF
>TRBD1|few|TRBV5-1|TRBJ2-5
TGCGCCAGTTCCAGGGGGCTTGGAGAGACCCAGTACTTC
CASSRGLGETQYF
>-|few|TRBV6-5|TRBJ1-1
TGTGCCAGCAGGAGGGGAACTGAAGCTTTCTTT
CASRRGTEAFF
>-|few|TRBV28|TRBJ1-2
TGTGCCAGCAGTTTATCGGGGATCTATGGCTACACCTTC
CASSLSGIYGYTF
>TRBD1|-|TRBV23-1|TRBJ2-2
TGCGCCAGCAGTCAATCGAGGTCTTTCCGGGACAGGGGGCGTCGCACCGGGGAGCTGTTTTTT
CASSQSRSFRDRGRRTGELFF
>TRBD2|-|TRBV18|TRBJ2-7
TGTGCCAGCTCTCAGGGGACTAGCGGGCCGGAGCAGTACTTC
CASSQGTSGPEQYF
>TRBD2|few|TRBV13|TRBJ2-3
TGTGCCAGCAGCTTCCGGGCTAGCGGGAGGGTCACAGATACGCAGTATTTT
CASSFRASGRVTDTQYF
>-|-|TRBV7-3|TRBJ1-2
TGTGCCAGCAGCAACCCGGGGTCGGGGCGCTACACCTTC
CASSNPGSGRYTF
>-|few|TRBV28|TRBJ1-2
TGTGCCAGCAGTCCGAACTATGGCTACACCTTC
CASSPNYGYTF
>-|-|TRBV25-1|TRBJ2-7
TGTGCCAGCAGCCCCCTCCAGGACAGATACGAGCAGTACTTC
CASSPLQDRYEQYF
>-|-|TRBV5-6|TRBJ2-1
TGTGCCAGCAGCTTAATAGCGGTAAGCTCCTACAATGAGCAGTTCTTC
CASSLIAVSSYNEQFF
>-|-|TRBV6-6|TRBJ1-3
TGTGCCAGCAGTATTCCCTCTGGAAACACCATATATTTT
CASSIPSGNTIYF
>TRBD1|-|TRBV5-1|TRBJ1-1
TGCGCCAGCAGCTTGGACCCGGGAGGACAGGGGAACACTGAAGCTTTCTTT
CASSLDPGGQGNTEAFF